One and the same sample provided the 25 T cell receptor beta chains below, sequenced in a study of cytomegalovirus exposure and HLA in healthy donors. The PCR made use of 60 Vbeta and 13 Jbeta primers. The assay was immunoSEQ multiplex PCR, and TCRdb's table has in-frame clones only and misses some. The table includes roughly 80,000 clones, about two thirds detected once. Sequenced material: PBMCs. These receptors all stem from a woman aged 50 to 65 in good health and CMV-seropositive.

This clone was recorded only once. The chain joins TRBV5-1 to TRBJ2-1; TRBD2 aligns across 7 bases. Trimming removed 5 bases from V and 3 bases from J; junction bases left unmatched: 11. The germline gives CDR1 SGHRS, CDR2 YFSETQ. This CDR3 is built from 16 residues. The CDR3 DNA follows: TGCGCCAGCAGTCTAAATCAAGCGGGGTACTACAATGAGCAGTTCTTC. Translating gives CASSLNQAGYYNEQFF.

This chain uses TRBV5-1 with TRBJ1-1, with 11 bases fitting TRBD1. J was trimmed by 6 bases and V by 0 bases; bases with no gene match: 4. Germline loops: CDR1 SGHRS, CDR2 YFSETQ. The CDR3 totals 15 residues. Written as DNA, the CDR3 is TGCGCCAGCAGCTTGGATGGACAGGGGGCCTCTGAAGCTTTCTTT. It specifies CASSLDGQGASEAFF.

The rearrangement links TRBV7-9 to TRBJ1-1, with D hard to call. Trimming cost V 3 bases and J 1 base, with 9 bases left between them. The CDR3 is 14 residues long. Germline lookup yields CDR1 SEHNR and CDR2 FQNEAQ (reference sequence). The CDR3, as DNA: TGTGCCAGCAGCTTTTCACAGCAGAACACTGAAGCTTTCTTT. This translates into CASSFSQQNTEAFF.

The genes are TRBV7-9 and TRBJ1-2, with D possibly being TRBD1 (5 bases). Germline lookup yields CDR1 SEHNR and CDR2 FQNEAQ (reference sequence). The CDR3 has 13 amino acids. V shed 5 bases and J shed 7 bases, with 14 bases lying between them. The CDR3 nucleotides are TGTGCCAGCAGCCCTCCGGGGGTCGCTGGCTACACCTTC. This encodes CASSPPGVAGYTF.

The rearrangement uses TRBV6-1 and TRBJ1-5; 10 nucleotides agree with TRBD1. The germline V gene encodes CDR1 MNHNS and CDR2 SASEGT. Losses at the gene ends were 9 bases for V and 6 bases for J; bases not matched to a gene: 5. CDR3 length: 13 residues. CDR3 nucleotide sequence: TGTGCCAGTTCCGGGACAGGGGTTCAGCCCCAGCATTTT. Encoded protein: CASSGTGVQPQHF.

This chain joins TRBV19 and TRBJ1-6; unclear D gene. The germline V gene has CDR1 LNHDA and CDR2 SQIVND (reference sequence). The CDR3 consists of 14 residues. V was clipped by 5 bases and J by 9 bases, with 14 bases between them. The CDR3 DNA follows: TGTGCCAGTAGTGTACAGAGTTGGCGTTCACCCCTCCACTTT. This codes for CASSVQSWRSPLHF.

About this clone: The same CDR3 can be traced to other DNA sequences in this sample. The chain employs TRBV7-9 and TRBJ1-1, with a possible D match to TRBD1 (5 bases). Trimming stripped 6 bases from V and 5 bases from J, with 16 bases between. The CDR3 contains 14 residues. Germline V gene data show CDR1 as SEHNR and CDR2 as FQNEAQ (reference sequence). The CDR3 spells CASRGAAGQTEAFF. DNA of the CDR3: TGTGCCAGCAGGGGTGCCGCAGGGCAAACTGAAGCTTTCTTT. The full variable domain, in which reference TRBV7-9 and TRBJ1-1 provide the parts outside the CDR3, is DTGVSQNPRHKITKRGQNVTFRCDPISEHNRLYWYRQTLGQGPEFLTYFQNEAQLEKSRLLSDRFSAERPKGSFSTLEIQRTEQGDSAMYLCASRGAAGQTEAFFGQGTRLTVV.

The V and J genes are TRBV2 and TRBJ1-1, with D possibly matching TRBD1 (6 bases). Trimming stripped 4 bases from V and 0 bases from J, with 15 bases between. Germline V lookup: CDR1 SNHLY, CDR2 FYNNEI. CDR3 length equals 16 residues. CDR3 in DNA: TGTGCCAGCAGTGGGCAGGGGAGAGGGGTGAACACTGAAGCTTTCTTT. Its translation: CASSGQGRGVNTEAFF. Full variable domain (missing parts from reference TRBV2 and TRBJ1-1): EPEVTQTPSHQVTQMGQEVILRCVPISNHLYFYWYRQILGQKVEFLVSFYNNEISEKSEIFDDQFSVERPDGSNFTLKIRSTKLEDSAMYFCASSGQGRGVNTEAFFGQGTRLTVV.

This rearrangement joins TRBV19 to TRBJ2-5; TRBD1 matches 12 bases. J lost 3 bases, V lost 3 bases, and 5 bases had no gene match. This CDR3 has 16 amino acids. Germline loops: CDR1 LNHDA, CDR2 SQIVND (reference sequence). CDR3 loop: CASSMGGTGGKETQYF. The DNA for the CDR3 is TGTGCCAGTAGTATGGGAGGGACAGGGGGCAAAGAGACCCAGTACTTC.

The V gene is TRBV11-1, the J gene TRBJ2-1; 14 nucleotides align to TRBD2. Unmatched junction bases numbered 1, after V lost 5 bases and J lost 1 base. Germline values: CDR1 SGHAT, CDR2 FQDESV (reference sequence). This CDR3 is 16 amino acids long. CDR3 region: CASSRLAGGSYNEQFF. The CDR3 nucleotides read TGTGCCAGCAGCCGACTAGCGGGGGGGTCCTACAATGAGCAGTTCTTC.

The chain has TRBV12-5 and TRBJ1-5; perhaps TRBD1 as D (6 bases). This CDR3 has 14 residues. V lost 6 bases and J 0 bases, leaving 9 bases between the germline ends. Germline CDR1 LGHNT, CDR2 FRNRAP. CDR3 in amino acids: CASGTGYSNQPQHF. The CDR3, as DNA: TGTGCTAGTGGCACAGGGTATAGCAATCAGCCCCAGCATTTT.

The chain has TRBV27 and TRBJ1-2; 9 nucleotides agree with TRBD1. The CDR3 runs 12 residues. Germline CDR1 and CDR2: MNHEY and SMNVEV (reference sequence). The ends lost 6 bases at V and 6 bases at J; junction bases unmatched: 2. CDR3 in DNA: TGTGCCAGCAGGGGGACAGGGAATGGCTACACCTTC. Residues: CASRGTGNGYTF.

CDR3 coding DNA: TGTGCCAGCAGCTTAGTCGCAGGTTATAATTCACCCCTCCACTTT. Protein: CASSLVAGYNSPLHF. The J gene is TRBJ1-6, the V gene TRBV7-6, with unresolved D. The germline gives CDR1 SGHVS, CDR2 FNYEAQ. The V and J ends lost 1 base and 4 bases respectively, with 8 bases between them. The CDR3 consists of 15 residues.

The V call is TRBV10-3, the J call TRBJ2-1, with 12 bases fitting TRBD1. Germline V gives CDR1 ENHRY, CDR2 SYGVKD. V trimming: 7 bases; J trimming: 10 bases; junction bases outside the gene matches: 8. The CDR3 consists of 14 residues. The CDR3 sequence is CAITKGQGAWEQFF. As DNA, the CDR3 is TGTGCCATCACCAAGGGACAGGGGGCATGGGAGCAGTTCTTC.

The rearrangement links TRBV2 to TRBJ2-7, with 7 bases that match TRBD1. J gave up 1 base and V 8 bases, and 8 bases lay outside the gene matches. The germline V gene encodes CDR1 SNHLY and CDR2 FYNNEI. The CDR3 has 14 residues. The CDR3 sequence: CASYGQAQSYEQYF. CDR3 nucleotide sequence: TGTGCCAGCTATGGACAGGCCCAATCCTACGAGCAGTACTTC.

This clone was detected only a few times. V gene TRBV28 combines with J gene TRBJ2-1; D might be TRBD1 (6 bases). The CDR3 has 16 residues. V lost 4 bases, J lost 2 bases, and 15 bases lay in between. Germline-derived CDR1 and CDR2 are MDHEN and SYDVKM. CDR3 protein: CASSSPGKGAYNEQFF. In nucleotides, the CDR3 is TGTGCCAGCAGTTCCCCAGGGAAGGGGGCCTACAATGAGCAGTTCTTC. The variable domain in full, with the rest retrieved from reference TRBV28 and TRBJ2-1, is DVKVTQSSRYLVKRTGEKVFLECVQDMDHENMFWYRQDPGLGLRLIYFSYDVKMKEKGDIPEGYSVSREKKERFSLILESASTNQTSMYLCASSSPGKGAYNEQFFGPGTRLTVL.

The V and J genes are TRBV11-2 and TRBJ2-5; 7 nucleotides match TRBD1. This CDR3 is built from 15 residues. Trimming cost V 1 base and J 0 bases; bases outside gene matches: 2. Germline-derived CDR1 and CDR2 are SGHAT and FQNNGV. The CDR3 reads CASSLGGGDQETQYF. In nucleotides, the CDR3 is TGTGCCAGCAGCTTAGGAGGGGGCGACCAAGAGACCCAGTACTTC.

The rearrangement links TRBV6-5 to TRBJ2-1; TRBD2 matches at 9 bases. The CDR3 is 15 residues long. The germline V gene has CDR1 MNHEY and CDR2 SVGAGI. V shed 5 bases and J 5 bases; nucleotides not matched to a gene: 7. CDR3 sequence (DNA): TGTGCCAGCAGTATTCTAGCGGGGAGTAACAATGAGCAGTTCTTC. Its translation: CASSILAGSNNEQFF.

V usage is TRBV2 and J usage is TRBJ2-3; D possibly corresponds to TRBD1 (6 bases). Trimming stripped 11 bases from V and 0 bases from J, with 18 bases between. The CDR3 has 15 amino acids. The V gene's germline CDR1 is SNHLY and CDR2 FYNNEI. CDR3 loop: CACRGGASSTDTQYF. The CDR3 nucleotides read TGTGCCTGCCGAGGGGGTGCCTCTAGCACAGATACGCAGTATTTT.

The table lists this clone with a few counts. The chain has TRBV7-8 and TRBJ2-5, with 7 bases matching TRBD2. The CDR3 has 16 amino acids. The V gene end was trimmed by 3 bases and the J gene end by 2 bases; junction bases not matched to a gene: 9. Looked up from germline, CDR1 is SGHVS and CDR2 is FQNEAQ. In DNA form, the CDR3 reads TGTGCCAGCAGCTTGCGTGGCGGGGGACCTCAAGAGACCCAGTACTTC. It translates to CASSLRGGGPQETQYF.

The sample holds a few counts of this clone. The CDR3 region has the DNA TGTGCCAGCAGCGTAGTCTATTTACAGGGGGCAGGAAACACCATATATTTT. This translates into CASSVVYLQGAGNTIYF. The rearrangement links TRBV7-2 to TRBJ1-3, with 9 nucleotides matching TRBD1. Trimming cost V 5 bases and J 4 bases; bases outside gene matches: 12. This CDR3 comprises 17 residues. Looked up from germline, CDR1 is SGHTA and CDR2 is FQGNSA.

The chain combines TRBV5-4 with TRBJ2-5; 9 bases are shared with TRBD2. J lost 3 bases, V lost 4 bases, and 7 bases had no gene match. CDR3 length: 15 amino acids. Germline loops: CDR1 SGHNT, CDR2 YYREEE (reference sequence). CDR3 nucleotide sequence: TGTGCCAGCAGCCCCAGCGGGGGGATTGAAGAGACCCAGTACTTC. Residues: CASSPSGGIEETQYF.

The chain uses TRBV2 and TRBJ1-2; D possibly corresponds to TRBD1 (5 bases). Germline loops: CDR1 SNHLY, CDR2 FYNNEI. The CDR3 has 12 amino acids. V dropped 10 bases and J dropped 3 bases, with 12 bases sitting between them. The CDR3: CATSQVDYGYTF. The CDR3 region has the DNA TGTGCCACCTCACAGGTGGACTATGGCTACACCTTC.

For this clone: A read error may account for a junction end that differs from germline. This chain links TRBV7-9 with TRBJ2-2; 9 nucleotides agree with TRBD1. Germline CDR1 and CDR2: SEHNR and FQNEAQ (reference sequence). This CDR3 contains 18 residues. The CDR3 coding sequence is TGTTCCAGCAGCTTAGGGCCACCGACAGGGGGGTACACCGGGGAGCTGTTTTTT. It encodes CSSSLGPPTGGYTGELFF.

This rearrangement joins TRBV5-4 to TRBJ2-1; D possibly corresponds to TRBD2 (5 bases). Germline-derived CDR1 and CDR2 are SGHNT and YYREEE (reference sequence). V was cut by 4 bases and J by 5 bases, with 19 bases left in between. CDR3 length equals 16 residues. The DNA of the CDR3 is TGTGCCAGCAGCCCCCGCGGCGGGCGGGCCAACAATGAGCAGTTCTTC. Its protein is CASSPRGGRANNEQFF.